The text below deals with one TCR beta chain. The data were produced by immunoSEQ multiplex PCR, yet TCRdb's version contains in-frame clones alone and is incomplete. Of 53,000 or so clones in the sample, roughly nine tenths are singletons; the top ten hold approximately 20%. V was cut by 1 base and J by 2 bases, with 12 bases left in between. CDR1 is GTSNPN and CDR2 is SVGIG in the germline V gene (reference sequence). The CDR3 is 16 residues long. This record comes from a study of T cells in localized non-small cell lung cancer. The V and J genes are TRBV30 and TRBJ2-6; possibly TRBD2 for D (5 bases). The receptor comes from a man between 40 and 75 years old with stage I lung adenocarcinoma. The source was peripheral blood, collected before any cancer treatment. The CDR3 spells CAWSGGWYPGANVLTF. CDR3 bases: TGTGCCTGGAGTGGAGGGTGGTATCCTGGGGCCAACGTCCTGACTTTC. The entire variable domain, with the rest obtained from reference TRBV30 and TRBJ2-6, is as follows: SQTIHQWPATLVQPVGSPLSLECTVEGTSNPNLYWYRQAAGRGLQLLFYSVGIGQISSEVPQNLSASRPQDRQFILSSKKLLLSDSGFYLCAWSGGWYPGANVLTFGAGSRLTVL.